One sample yielded the 25 T cell receptor beta chains listed below, sequenced in a study of cytomegalovirus exposure and HLA in healthy donors. The PCR ran on 60 Vbeta and 13 Jbeta primers. Produced via immunoSEQ multiplex PCR; TCRdb's table is partial and in-frame only. This sample has approximately 170,000 clones, with around 78% found just once. The sample taken for sequencing was PBMCs. These TCRs come from a man in his forties in good health and CMV-seronegative.

The gene calls are TRBV29-1 and TRBJ2-7; perhaps TRBD2 as D (6 bases). CDR1 is SQVTM, CDR2 ANQGSEA, per germline. Trimming stripped 6 bases from V and 5 bases from J, with 14 bases between. The CDR3 contains 12 residues. The CDR3 loop is CSVRGRMDEQYF. The CDR3 coding sequence is TGCAGCGTCCGGGGGAGAATGGACGAGCAGTACTTC.

The chain couples TRBV5-1 to TRBJ1-6; 8 bases map to TRBD1. The CDR3 is 16 residues long. V trimming: 4 bases; J trimming: 5 bases; junction bases outside the gene matches: 8. CDR1 is SGHRS and CDR2 is YFSETQ in the germline V gene. CDR3 coding DNA: TGCGCCAGCAGCGGGGGACAGGCGTTCGATAATTCACCCCTCCACTTT. Residues: CASSGGQAFDNSPLHF. Combining the CDR3 with reference TRBV5-1 and TRBJ1-6 gives the whole variable domain KAGVTQTPRYLIKTRGQQVTLSCSPISGHRSVSWYQQTPGQGLQFLFEYFSETQRNKGNFPGRFSGRQFSNSRSEMNVSTLELGDSALYLCASSGGQAFDNSPLHFGNGTRLTVT.

The chain joins TRBV4-1 to TRBJ1-2; D is ambiguous. Between the trimmed V and J ends, which lost 1 base and 1 base, there was a span of 4 bases. CDR1 is MGHRA and CDR2 is YSYEKL in the germline V gene. CDR3 length equals 13 residues. CDR3 bases: TGCGCCAGCAGCCAAGTTCTTAACTATGGCTACACCTTC. Translating it yields CASSQVLNYGYTF.

This sequence joins TRBV5-5 and TRBJ2-2, with 9 bases aligning to TRBD2. The trim removed 0 bases at V and 4 bases at J, leaving 4 bases unmatched. The germline CDR1 and CDR2 sequences are SGHKS and YYEKEE (reference sequence). The CDR3 has 16 amino acids. The CDR3 nucleotides are TGTGCCAGCAGCTTGGTAGGGCGGGAGGGCACCGGGGAGCTGTTTTTT. Translated, it gives CASSLVGREGTGELFF.

This clone was seen only once. The J gene is TRBJ1-1, the V gene TRBV6-5; D possibly corresponds to TRBD1 (5 bases). The germline V gene encodes CDR1 MNHEY and CDR2 SVGAGI. The CDR3 has 11 residues. With 6 bases removed from V and 7 bases from J, the gap between germline ends came to 9 bases. The CDR3 sequence: CASRGGGEAFF. The CDR3 DNA sequence: TGTGCCAGCAGGGGGGGAGGTGAAGCTTTCTTT.

This clone has just a few counts. CDR3 DNA: TGTGCCAGAGGGGACAGGGCTCATGGTGAGCAGTTCTTC. Residues: CARGDRAHGEQFF. The chain links TRBV2 to TRBJ2-1; 9 bases map to TRBD1. J lost 9 bases, V lost 9 bases, and 9 bases had no gene match. The germline V gene has CDR1 SNHLY and CDR2 FYNNEI. This CDR3 spans 13 amino acids.

The rearrangement links TRBV27 to TRBJ1-2, with 8 positions matching TRBD1. Germline V gene sequence: CDR1 MNHEY, CDR2 SMNVEV (reference sequence). With V trimmed by 5 bases and J by 6 bases, 17 bases remained unmatched. There are 17 residues in the CDR3. The DNA for the CDR3 is TGTGCCAGCAGTCTGTACAGGGGGGATCGAGAAAGGGATGGCTACACCTTC. It specifies CASSLYRGDRERDGYTF.

The chain links TRBV9 to TRBJ2-2; weak D call: TRBD2 (6 bases). The germline gives CDR1 SGDLS, CDR2 YYNGEE. The CDR3 has 16 amino acids. Trimming left V 3 bases short and J 5 bases short, with 17 bases between. The CDR3 sequence: CASSATGTRITGELFF. In nucleotides, the CDR3 is TGTGCCAGCAGCGCAACCGGGACTCGAATTACCGGGGAGCTGTTTTTT.

The chain couples TRBV27 to TRBJ2-3; D is unclear. V lost 8 bases, J lost 2 bases, and 8 bases lay in between. This CDR3 is built from 12 residues. CDR1 is MNHEY, CDR2 SMNVEV, per germline (reference sequence). The CDR3 loop is CASGPLTDTQYF. The CDR3 nucleotides read TGTGCCAGCGGGCCTCTCACAGATACGCAGTATTTT.

This chain links TRBV25-1 with TRBJ2-3, with D possibly TRBD2 on 5 matching bases. Per the germline V gene, CDR1 is MGHDK and CDR2 is SYGVNS. The CDR3 contains 15 residues. The ends were cut back, 4 bases at V and 2 bases at J, with 13 bases in the middle. In DNA, the CDR3 is TGTGCCAGCAGTGTTTATACGGGAATCACAGATACGCAGTATTTT. Residues: CASSVYTGITDTQYF.

This clone has just one count. The chain couples TRBV5-1 to TRBJ2-7; unclear D gene. Trimming took off 0 bases at V and 3 bases at J, with 7 bases between the two ends. The CDR3 runs to 13 residues. Germline CDR1 SGHRS, CDR2 YFSETQ. In nucleotides, the CDR3 is TGCGCCAGCAGCTTGGATTTTAGCTACGAGCAGTACGTC. This sequence encodes CASSLDFSYEQYV.

This clone occurred once. The chain carries TRBV7-8 and TRBJ2-7; 7 bases align to TRBD2. This CDR3 is built from 13 residues. Trimming cost V 5 bases and J 12 bases; bases outside gene matches: 13. Looked up from germline, CDR1 is SGHVS and CDR2 is FQNEAQ. Here the CDR3 DNA reads TGTGCCAGCAGCCCCCGGGACTACCCCGACGGGTACGTC. It encodes CASSPRDYPDGYV.

A remark on this clone: The germline gene is not matched at one end of the junction; a read error may be the cause. This chain uses TRBV7-9 with TRBJ1-2; 7 bases match TRBD1. CDR3 length: 15 residues. Germline V gives CDR1 SEHNR, CDR2 FQNEAQ (reference sequence). The CDR3 nucleotides are TGTTCCAGCAGCTTGTACGACAGGGCTAATTATGGCTACACCTTC. Translation gives CSSSLYDRANYGYTF. Looking up the rest from reference TRBV7-9 and TRBJ1-2 gives the full variable domain: DTGVSQNPRHKITKRGQNVTFRCDPISEHNRLYWYRQTLGQGPEFLTYFQNEAQLEKSRLLSDRFSAERPKGSFSTLEIQRTEQGDSAMYLCSSSLYDRANYGYTFGSGTRLTVV.

The genes are TRBV5-1 and TRBJ2-1; TRBD1 aligns across 7 bases. Germline CDR1 reads SGHRS; CDR2 reads YFSETQ. The V gene end was trimmed by 0 bases and the J gene end by 7 bases; junction bases not matched to a gene: 7. The CDR3 loop spans 15 amino acids. CDR3: CASSLEGARANEQFF. The CDR3 nucleotides are TGCGCCAGCAGCTTGGAGGGGGCTAGGGCTAATGAGCAGTTCTTC.

The genes are TRBV5-1 and TRBJ1-2; D not certain. Germline V lookup: CDR1 SGHRS, CDR2 YFSETQ. V lost 0 bases and J 3 bases, leaving 9 bases between the germline ends. The CDR3 totals 14 residues. CDR3 bases: TGCGCCAGCAGCTTGGATCGAAGCTACTATGGCTACACCTTC. It is translated as CASSLDRSYYGYTF.

The chain carries TRBV28 and TRBJ1-1, with D hard to call. From germline, CDR1 is MDHEN and CDR2 SYDVKM. CDR3 length: 17 amino acids. V shed 5 bases and J shed 5 bases, with 24 bases lying between them. DNA of the CDR3: TGTGCCAGCAGTACTAGACCGGGCGTTAAAGGAGAAACTGAAGCTTTCTTT. Protein product: CASSTRPGVKGETEAFF.

The J gene is TRBJ2-1, the V gene TRBV4-1; 8 bases are a match to TRBD2. This CDR3 is 16 amino acids long. The trim removed 4 bases at V and 2 bases at J, leaving 7 bases unmatched. Germline CDR1 and CDR2: MGHRA and YSYEKL. The CDR3 spells CASSPRLAGTYNEQFF. The CDR3 DNA sequence: TGCGCCAGCAGCCCAAGATTAGCGGGAACCTACAATGAGCAGTTCTTC.

The chain employs TRBV7-2 and TRBJ2-1; no clear D gene. This CDR3 contains 12 residues. The V end was cut by 5 bases, the J end by 7 bases, with 9 bases between. In germline, CDR1 is SGHTA, CDR2 FQGNSA. CDR3 DNA: TGTGCCAGCAGCCTCCTTAATAATGAGCAGTTCTTC. It yields the protein CASSLLNNEQFF.

V and J are TRBV9 and TRBJ1-2, with D unresolved. The germline V gene encodes CDR1 SGDLS and CDR2 YYNGEE. With 0 bases removed from V and 0 bases from J, the gap between germline ends came to 6 bases. This CDR3 region has 14 residues. In nucleotides, the CDR3 is TGTGCCAGCAGCGTAGGAGCATCTAACTATGGCTACACCTTC. As protein: CASSVGASNYGYTF.

This sequence joins TRBV15 and TRBJ1-4; a possible D gene is TRBD1 (6 bases). V was clipped by 3 bases and J by 7 bases, with 9 bases between them. CDR1 and CDR2 (germline): LNHNV, YYDKDF (reference sequence). This CDR3 comprises 13 residues. In DNA form, the CDR3 reads TGTGCCACCAGCAGGGCCAGGGGTGAAAAACTGTTTTTT. This gives the protein CATSRARGEKLFF.

This chain connects TRBV10-3 to TRBJ2-4; D perhaps matches TRBD2 (5 bases). Germline V gene sequence: CDR1 ENHRY, CDR2 SYGVKD. The CDR3 runs 15 residues. Trimming cost V 0 bases and J 2 bases, with 8 bases left between them. The chain's CDR3 is CAISESWTSKNIQYF. The CDR3 DNA reads TGTGCCATCAGTGAGTCGTGGACTTCCAAAAACATTCAGTACTTC.

There are a few counts of this clone. The rearrangement links TRBV15 to TRBJ2-3; no definite D call. The CDR3 consists of 16 residues. The ends were cut back, 1 base at V and 1 base at J, with 12 bases in the middle. Germline V gene data show CDR1 as LNHNV and CDR2 as YYDKDF (reference sequence). The DNA of the CDR3 is TGTGCCACCAGCAGAGTTTCTGGAGTTGGCACAGATACGCAGTATTTT. Translation gives CATSRVSGVGTDTQYF.

This clone turned up a few times. The V call is TRBV30, the J call TRBJ1-5; 8 positions match TRBD1. CDR3 length equals 16 residues. V lost 6 bases, J lost 5 bases, and 15 bases stayed unmatched. Germline-derived CDR1 and CDR2 are GTSNPN and SVGIG (reference sequence). CDR3 residues: CACAGQGLIGDQPQHF. The CDR3 bases are TGTGCCTGTGCCGGACAGGGTTTAATTGGGGATCAGCCCCAGCATTTT.

The chain is built from TRBV25-1 and TRBJ1-4, with D uncertain. Trimming cost V 1 base and J 0 bases, with 12 bases left between them. The germline V gene encodes CDR1 MGHDK and CDR2 SYGVNS. This CDR3 is 17 amino acids long. CDR3 sequence: CASSESPGYSTNEKLFF. CDR3 DNA sequence: TGTGCCAGCAGTGAATCCCCAGGTTATTCAACTAATGAAAAACTGTTTTTT. The full variable domain, completed using reference TRBV25-1 and TRBJ1-4, is EADIYQTPRYLVIGTGKKITLECSQTMGHDKMYWYQQDPGMELHLIHYSYGVNSTEKGDLSSESTVSRIRTEHFPLTLESARPSHTSQYLCASSESPGYSTNEKLFFGSGTQLSVL.

This clone was counted only a few times. This chain connects TRBV28 to TRBJ2-3; TRBD1 matches 8 bases. The CDR3 extends over 14 amino acids. V lost 3 bases and J lost 3; bases outside the gene matches: 2. Germline V gene sequence: CDR1 MDHEN, CDR2 SYDVKM. CDR3 DNA: TGTGCCAGCAGTTTTGACAGGGGAACAGATACGCAGTATTTT. This encodes CASSFDRGTDTQYF.